This is a list of T cell receptor beta chains from one sample in a study of Tregs in tolerant kidney transplant recipients. TCRdb's table, derived via immunoSEQ multiplex PCR, lists solely in-frame clones and lacks some. The data show 15,000 to 20,000 clones, 50% to 70% seen once. The antigens these receptors bind are not known. Sequencing was carried out using Tregs from blood cultured with allogeneic cells. The receptors shown here come from a human donor in good health. The CDR3 runs from the conserved cysteine through the conserved F or W. The order of the fields is V gene, J gene, clone size, D gene, CDR3 DNA, CDR3 protein. A D gene is named only where the DNA matches it firmly. A row's size may be missing; if present it is once, few, many or a size class.

TRBV5-1	TRBJ2-7	-	TRBD1	TGCGCCAGCAGCTTAAGAGGACAGGGTTCCTACGAGCAGTACTTC	CASSLRGQGSYEQYF
TRBV7-9	TRBJ2-5	-	TRBD2	TGTGCCAGCAGCCTAAGACTAGCGGGAGAAGAGACCCAGTACTTC	CASSLRLAGEETQYF
TRBV5-5	TRBJ2-2	-	-	TGTGCCAGCAGCTTGGGTATCGGGGAGCTGTTTTTT	CASSLGIGELFF
TRBV6-5	TRBJ1-1	medium-sized	TRBD1	TGTGCCAGCAGTGCTGCTGGGACAGGTCGAACTGAAGCTTTCTTT	CASSAAGTGRTEAFF
TRBV18	TRBJ1-2	-	-	TGTGCCAGCTCACCACCGGCCGGACTCTATGGCTACACCTTC	CASSPPAGLYGYTF
TRBV5-1	TRBJ1-2	-	-	TGCGCCAGCAGCTTGGATCCTGCGGTAGGTGGCTACACCTTC	CASSLDPAVGGYTF
TRBV5-6	TRBJ1-1	-	TRBD1	TGTGCCAGCAGCTTCGCGGACAGGGATGCACCGAGAGCTTTCTTT	CASSFADRDAPRAFF
TRBV2	TRBJ2-3	-	-	TGTGCCAGCAGCTTACTAAATCGGCCCCGCGGTAGTACGCAGTATTTT	CASSLLNRPRGSTQYF
TRBV6-5	TRBJ2-7	few	TRBD1	TGTGCCAGCAGCCCCTCAGGGGGCCGGTCCGAGCAGTACTTC	CASSPSGGRSEQYF
TRBV10-1	TRBJ2-1	-	TRBD1	TGCGCCAGCAGTGACCCGCCGGGGACAGGGAGGTTGAATGAGCAGTTCTTC	CASSDPPGTGRLNEQFF
TRBV19	TRBJ1-4	-	-	TGTGCCAGTAGTAAGACAGGTGTGGTGCGAAAACTGTTTTTT	CASSKTGVVRKLFF
TRBV6-7	TRBJ1-2	-	-	TGTGCCAGCAGGCCCAACTATGGCTACACCTTC	CASRPNYGYTF
TRBV6-5	TRBJ1-2	-	-	TGTGCCAGCAGACGCTCCTTACACGGATACTATGGCTACACCTTC	CASRRSLHGYYGYTF
TRBV20-1	TRBJ1-1	few	-	TGCAGTGCGAGAGGTACCAGCGGAGCTTTCTTT	CSARGTSGAFF
TRBV30	TRBJ1-2	-	-	TGTGCCTGGAGTGCTTGGGGAAAGGGGACCTATGGCTACACCTTC	CAWSAWGKGTYGYTF
TRBV18	TRBJ1-4	-	-	TGTGCCAGCTCACCACAGTTTGCAACTAATGAAAAACTGTTTTTT	CASSPQFATNEKLFF
TRBV9	TRBJ1-2	-	-	TGTGCCAGCAGCGTTTCAGGCAGAGGGTATGGCTACACCTTC	CASSVSGRGYGYTF
TRBV29-1	TRBJ2-3	-	TRBD2	TGCAGCGCCGGAGGCGGGAGGGGCACAGATACGCAGTATTTT	CSAGGGRGTDTQYF
TRBV10-3	TRBJ2-3	-	TRBD2	TGTGCCATCAGTGGGGTATCCGCGACTAGCGGGAGAGCAGATACGCAGTATTTT	CAISGVSATSGRADTQYF
TRBV5-1	TRBJ2-2	-	-	TGCGCCAGCAGCTCGACGGCGAACACCGGGGAGCTGTTTTTT	CASSSTANTGELFF
TRBV19	TRBJ1-2	-	TRBD1	TGTGCCAGTAGGGTTGGACAGGGGACTTTTGGCTACACCTTC	CASRVGQGTFGYTF
TRBV6-9	TRBJ1-3	-	-	TGTGCCAGCAAATTGGGGTTTTCTGGAAACACCATATATTTT	CASKLGFSGNTIYF
TRBV9	TRBJ2-3	-	TRBD2	TGTGCCAGCAGCGTGTGGCTAGCGGGAGGTACAGATACGCAGTATTTT	CASSVWLAGGTDTQYF
TRBV19	TRBJ2-5	-	-	TGTGCCAGCTCGCCGGGACGACAAGAGACCCAGTACTTC	CASSPGRQETQYF
TRBV7-8	TRBJ1-1	once	-	TGTGCCAGCAGCTTAGTGACAGGAAACACTGAAGCTTTCTTT	CASSLVTGNTEAFF
TRBV11-2	TRBJ2-5	-	-	TGTGCCAGCAGCTTTCGAGGGGGGAGGGAGACCCAGTACTTC	CASSFRGGRETQYF
TRBV6-6	TRBJ1-5	-	TRBD1	TGTGCCAGCAGTCCAAGGGGAACAGGGGGAGGTCAGCCCCAGCATTTT	CASSPRGTGGGQPQHF
TRBV2	TRBJ1-5	-	-	TGTGCCAGCACCCGGGACGGGAGCCGGCGGCCCCAGCATTTT	CASTRDGSRRPQHF
TRBV18	TRBJ1-3	-	-	TGTGCCAGCTCACCACGGCAGCCCGCTGGAAACACCATATATTTT	CASSPRQPAGNTIYF
TRBV11-1	TRBJ1-1	-	-	TGTGCCAGCAGCACTCCGGGACAACCGAACACTGAAGCTTTCTTT	CASSTPGQPNTEAFF
TRBV19	TRBJ2-1	few	-	TGTGCCAGTAGTATCGGGCAGGGGAGGTATGAGCAGTTCTTC	CASSIGQGRYEQFF
TRBV6-5	TRBJ2-7	-	-	TGTGCCAGCGGTAGGACAGCCACCTACGAGCAGTACTTC	CASGRTATYEQYF
TRBV30	TRBJ2-5	-	TRBD1	TGTGCCTGGAGTTCGACAGGGGGCAGAGGGACCCAGTACTTC	CAWSSTGGRGTQYF
TRBV7-9	TRBJ2-3	few	-	TGTGCCAGCAGCTTTCGATGGAGTCTTTTAGATACGCAGTATTTT	CASSFRWSLLDTQYF